The rows below give T cell receptor beta chains drawn from one sample of a study of CD8 T cells in Susac syndrome. TCRdb re-called the immunoSEQ multiplex PCR reads through MiXCR, storing one row per CDR3 protein. Seen here are about 190,000 distinct CDR3 sequences, about 94% observed once, and the top ten hold 0.098%. Material: CD4+ T cells from PBMCs. These receptors were taken from a human donor with Susac syndrome. CDR3s include the opening cysteine and the closing phenylalanine or tryptophan. The D gene is left open where the match is weak. Expanded clones are given a class, and other clones once, few, many or no size at all.

D | size | J | V | DNA | CDR3
. | . | TRBJ1-1 | TRBV20-1 | TGCAGTGCCGACAAGGGGACTGAAGCTTTCTTT | CSADKGTEAFF
. | once | TRBJ1-1 | TRBV29-1 | TGCAGCGTTGAACCTCCGGCGGATGAAGCTTTCTTT | CSVEPPADEAFF
TRBD2 | . | TRBJ2-2 | TRBV20-1 | TGCAGTGCTAGATGGTCTAGCGGACCGAACACCGGGGAGCTGTTTTTT | CSARWSSGPNTGELFF
TRBD1 | . | TRBJ1-4 | TRBV18 | TGTGCCAGCTCACCCGGTTACAGGGGTAATGAAAAACTGTTTTTT | CASSPGYRGNEKLFF
TRBD1 | . | TRBJ2-1 | TRBV20-1 | TGCAGTGCCCCGGACAGGCCCCCACTGGGTGAGCAGTTCTTC | CSAPDRPPLGEQFF
TRBD1 | . | TRBJ2-5 | TRBV5-1 | TGCGCCAGCAGCTCCGGGACAGGGTCGGAGACCCAGTACTTC | CASSSGTGSETQYF
TRBD1 | once | TRBJ1-2 | TRBV30 | TGTGCCTGGAGGGGGACAGGCCAGCCCACCGGCTACACCTTC | CAWRGTGQPTGYTF
. | . | TRBJ2-7 | TRBV6-5 | TGTGCCAGCAGTTTCCACGGACAACCCGCCTACGAGCAGTACTTC | CASSFHGQPAYEQYF
. | . | TRBJ2-3 | TRBV23-1 | TGCGCCAGCAGTCCCAGGGCGGCCGCAGATACGCAGTATTTT | CASSPRAAADTQYF
TRBD2 | . | TRBJ2-3 | TRBV7-3 | TGTGCCAGCAGCTTTATCCCCCTTCCAGCGGGGGGAGGAACGCAGTATTTT | CASSFIPLPAGGGTQYF
TRBD1 | . | TRBJ2-6 | TRBV7-9 | TGTGCCAGCAGCCCTGTGACAGGGAAATCGCCCGGGGCCAACGTCCTGACTTTC | CASSPVTGKSPGANVLTF
TRBD1 | . | TRBJ2-2 | TRBV20-1 | TGCAGTGCAGCCGGGACAGGGCGTGGCGGGGAGCTGTTTTTT | CSAAGTGRGGELFF
TRBD2 | . | TRBJ2-7 | TRBV28 | TGTGCCAGCAGTATGACTAGCGGGGGACTGAAACAGAACTACGAGCAGTACTTC | CASSMTSGGLKQNYEQYF
. | . | TRBJ2-7 | TRBV29-1 | TGCAGCGCGAACCAGGGGACCTACGAGCAGTACTTC | CSANQGTYEQYF
TRBD1 | . | TRBJ2-7 | TRBV29-1 | TGCAGCGTTGAAAATTCCGGGACAGCGGCTTACGAGCAGTACTTC | CSVENSGTAAYEQYF
. | once | TRBJ2-2 | TRBV7-3 | TGTGCCAGCAGCTCAAGAGCGGTTAACACCGGGGAGCTGTTTTTT | CASSSRAVNTGELFF
. | . | TRBJ1-1 | TRBV20-1 | TGCAGTGCTAGGGGCCCCCTGAACACTGAAGCTTTCTTT | CSARGPLNTEAFF
TRBD1 | . | TRBJ1-6 | TRBV7-8 | TGTGCCAGCAGCTCGCCCCCGGGACAGGGCAATTCACCCCTCCACTTT | CASSSPPGQGNSPLHF
TRBD2 | once | TRBJ2-1 | TRBV20-1 | TGCAGTGCCCGCATAGCGGGGGGGCTGAATGAGCAGTTCTTC | CSARIAGGLNEQFF
. | . | TRBJ2-7 | TRBV20-1 | TGCAGTGCTAGTTTCGGACCCCTCTACGAGCAGTACTTC | CSASFGPLYEQYF
. | . | TRBJ2-7 | TRBV5-1 | TGCGCCAGCAGCTTAACAGTGGGTCAGGTCTCCTACGAGCAGTACTTC | CASSLTVGQVSYEQYF
. | . | TRBJ2-2 | TRBV12-3/TRBV12-4 | TGTGCCAGCAGTCCCATACGGGCAACCGGGGAGCTGTTTTTT | CASSPIRATGELFF